The sequence of this T cell receptor (beta chain) was determined in a study of T cells in Graves' hyperthyroidism and ophthalmopathy. The germline gives CDR1 LGHNA, CDR2 YSLEER. This CDR3 region has 14 residues. V dropped 0 bases and J dropped 6 bases, with 9 bases sitting between them. Amplification targeted TCR beta CDR3 regions from RNA transcripts. In the first-round RT-PCR of the TCR CDR3, the HTBI primer set was used. TCRdb itself ran the multiplex PCR reads through MiXCR, one entry per CDR3 protein. This sample has over 200,000 distinct CDR3 sequences, with 15% to 20% found just once. This clonotype was counted at least ten times. Its antigen is unknown. Graves' hyperthyroidism without ophthalmopathy progression within 18 months was termed stable. Study observations and caveats: Ophthalmopathy, which appeared later, was predicted by the model a median 6.5 months before onset.

Material for sequencing was blood. This chain connects TRBV4-3 to TRBJ1-5, with unresolved D. This TCR was sampled from a man aged 35 to 55 with Graves' hyperthyroidism. The chain's CDR3 is CASSQDPGPQPQHF. The CDR3 coding sequence is TGCGCCAGCAGCCAAGATCCGGGTCCTCAGCCCCAGCATTTT.